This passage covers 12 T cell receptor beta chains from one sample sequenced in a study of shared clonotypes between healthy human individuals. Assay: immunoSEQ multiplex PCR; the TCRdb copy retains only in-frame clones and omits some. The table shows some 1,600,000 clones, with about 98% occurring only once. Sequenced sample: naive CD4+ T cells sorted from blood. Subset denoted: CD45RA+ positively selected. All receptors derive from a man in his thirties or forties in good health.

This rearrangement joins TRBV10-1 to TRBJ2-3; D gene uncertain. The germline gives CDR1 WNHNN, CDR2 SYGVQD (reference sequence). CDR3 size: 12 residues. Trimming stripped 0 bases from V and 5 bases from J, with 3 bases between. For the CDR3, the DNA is TGCGCCAGCAGTGAGTCCGGAGATACGCAGTATTTT. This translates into CASSESGDTQYF.

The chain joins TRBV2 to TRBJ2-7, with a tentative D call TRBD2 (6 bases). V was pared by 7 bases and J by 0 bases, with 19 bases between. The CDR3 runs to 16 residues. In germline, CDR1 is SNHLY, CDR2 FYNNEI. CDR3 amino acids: CASMRLGGASSYEQYF. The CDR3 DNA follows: TGTGCCAGCATGAGACTCGGCGGGGCTAGCTCCTACGAGCAGTACTTC.

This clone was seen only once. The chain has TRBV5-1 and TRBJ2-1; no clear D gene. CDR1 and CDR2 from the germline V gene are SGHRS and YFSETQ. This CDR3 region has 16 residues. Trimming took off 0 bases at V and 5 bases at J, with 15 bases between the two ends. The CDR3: CASSLGRPRQDNEQFF. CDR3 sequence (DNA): TGCGCCAGCAGCTTGGGTCGTCCGAGGCAGGACAATGAGCAGTTCTTC.

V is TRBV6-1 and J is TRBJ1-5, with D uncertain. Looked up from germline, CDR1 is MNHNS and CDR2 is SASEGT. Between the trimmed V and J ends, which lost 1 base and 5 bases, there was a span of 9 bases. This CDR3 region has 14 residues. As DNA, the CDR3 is TGTGCCAGCAGTGAAGTCGGGGTGTATCAGCCCCAGCATTTT. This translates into CASSEVGVYQPQHF.

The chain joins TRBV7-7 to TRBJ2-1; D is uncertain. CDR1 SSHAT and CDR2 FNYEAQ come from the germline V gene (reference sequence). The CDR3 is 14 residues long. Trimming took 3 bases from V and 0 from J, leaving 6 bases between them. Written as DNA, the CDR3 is TGTGCCAGCAGCTTCTCCCCCTCCTACAATGAGCAGTTCTTC. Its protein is CASSFSPSYNEQFF.

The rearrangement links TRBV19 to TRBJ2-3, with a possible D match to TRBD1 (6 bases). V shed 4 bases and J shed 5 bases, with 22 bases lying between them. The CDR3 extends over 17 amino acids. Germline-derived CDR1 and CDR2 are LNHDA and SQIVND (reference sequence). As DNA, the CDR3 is TGTGCCAGTAGTACCCTCTACCGACAGGTTCGGGTAGATACGCAGTATTTT. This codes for CASSTLYRQVRVDTQYF.

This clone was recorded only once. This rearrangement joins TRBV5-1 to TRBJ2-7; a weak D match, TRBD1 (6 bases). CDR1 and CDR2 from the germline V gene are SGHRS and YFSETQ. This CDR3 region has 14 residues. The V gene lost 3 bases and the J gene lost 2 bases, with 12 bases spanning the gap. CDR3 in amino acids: CASSSSRTAYEQYF. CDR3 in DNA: TGCGCCAGCAGCTCCTCAAGGACAGCCTACGAGCAGTACTTC.

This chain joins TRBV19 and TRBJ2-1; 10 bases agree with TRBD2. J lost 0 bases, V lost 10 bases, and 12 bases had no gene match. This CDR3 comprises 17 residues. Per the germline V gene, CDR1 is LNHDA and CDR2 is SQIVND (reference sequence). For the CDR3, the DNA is TGTGCCACCGCGGCCGATCTAGCGGGAGCCTCCTACAATGAGCAGTTCTTC. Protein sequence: CATAADLAGASYNEQFF.

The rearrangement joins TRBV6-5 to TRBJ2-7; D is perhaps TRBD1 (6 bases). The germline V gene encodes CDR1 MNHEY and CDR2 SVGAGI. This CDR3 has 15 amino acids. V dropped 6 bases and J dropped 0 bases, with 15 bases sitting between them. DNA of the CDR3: TGTGCCAGCAGAATTACAGGGTCTCCCTCCTACGAGCAGTACTTC. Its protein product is CASRITGSPSYEQYF.

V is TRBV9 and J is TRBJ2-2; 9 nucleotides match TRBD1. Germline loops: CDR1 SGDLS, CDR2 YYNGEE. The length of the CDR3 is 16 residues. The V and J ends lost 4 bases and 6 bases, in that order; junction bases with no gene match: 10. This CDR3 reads CASSYGGTGRPGELFF. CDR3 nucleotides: TGTGCCAGCAGCTATGGGGGGACAGGGAGGCCCGGGGAGCTGTTTTTT.

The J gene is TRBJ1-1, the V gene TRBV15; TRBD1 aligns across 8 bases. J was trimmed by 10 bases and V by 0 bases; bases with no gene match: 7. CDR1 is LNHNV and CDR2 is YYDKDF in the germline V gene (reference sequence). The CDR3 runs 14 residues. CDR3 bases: TGTGCCACCAGCAGAGATCTGGCAGGGGGCAGAGCTTTCTTT. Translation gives CATSRDLAGGRAFF.

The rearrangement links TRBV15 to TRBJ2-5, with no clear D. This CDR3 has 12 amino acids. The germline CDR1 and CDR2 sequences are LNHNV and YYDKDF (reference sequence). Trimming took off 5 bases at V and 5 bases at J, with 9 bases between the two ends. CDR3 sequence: CATSDLRETQYF. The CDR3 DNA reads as TGTGCCACCAGCGACCTCAGGGAGACCCAGTACTTC.